These 27 T cell receptor beta chains were sequenced from one sample in a study of T-cell memory formation after mild COVID-19. TCRdb reprocessed the 5' RACE reads with MiXCR, giving one entry per CDR3 protein. The sample has about 340,000 distinct CDR3 sequences, more than 15% seen once. Input material: PBMCs or a T cell subset sorted from them (not recorded which). These receptors originate from a man between 18 and 35 years old who had mild COVID-19 (a few samples of this study predate the infection). Cell type and time point are not known.

This clonotype was observed a few times. The rearrangement links TRBV11-2 to TRBJ2-1, with unresolved D. Germline-derived CDR1 and CDR2 are SGHAT and FQNNGV. Trimming took 0 bases from V and 4 from J, leaving 10 bases between them. This CDR3 comprises 15 residues. CDR3: CASSLDPNNYNEQFF. For the CDR3, the DNA is TGTGCCAGCAGCTTAGATCCTAACAATTACAATGAGCAGTTCTTC.

This clonotype has only a few counts. V and J are TRBV5-1 and TRBJ2-5; TRBD1 agrees at 8 bases. V shed 1 base and J 3 bases; nucleotides not matched to a gene: 2. The germline gives CDR1 SGHRS, CDR2 YFSETQ. The CDR3 extends over 14 amino acids. CDR3 sequence (DNA): TGCGCCAGCAGCTTGTCGGGACAGGAAGAGACCCAGTACTTC. It encodes CASSLSGQEETQYF. Combining the CDR3 with reference TRBV5-1 and TRBJ2-5 gives the whole variable domain KAGVTQTPRYLIKTRGQQVTLSCSPISGHRSVSWYQQTPGQGLQFLFEYFSETQRNKGNFPGRFSGRQFSNSRSEMNVSTLELGDSALYLCASSLSGQEETQYFGPGTRLLVL.

V usage is TRBV5-1 and J usage is TRBJ1-5, with a possible D match to TRBD1 (5 bases). Deletions cut 1 base from V and 3 bases from J, with 8 bases between. The CDR3 is 14 amino acids. Germline loops: CDR1 SGHRS, CDR2 YFSETQ. The CDR3 region is CASSLWGPNQPQHF. The CDR3 DNA follows: TGCGCCAGCAGCTTGTGGGGCCCCAATCAGCCCCAGCATTTT.

The genes are TRBV29-1 and TRBJ2-3; a weak D match, TRBD2 (6 bases). V shed 1 base and J shed 4 bases, with 6 bases lying between them. CDR3 length equals 12 residues. Germline V lookup: CDR1 SQVTM, CDR2 ANQGSEA. CDR3 nucleotides: TGCAGCGTTGAAGTAGCGGCAGATACGCAGTATTTT. Protein sequence: CSVEVAADTQYF.

This clonotype appeared many times. The chain couples TRBV12-5 to TRBJ1-5; unclear D gene. V lost 5 bases and J lost 6, with 11 bases in between. The germline CDR1 and CDR2 sequences are LGHNT and FRNRAP. The CDR3 totals 13 residues. The CDR3 region is CASGPSSGQPQHF. For the CDR3, the DNA is TGTGCTAGTGGTCCCTCCTCTGGTCAGCCCCAGCATTTT.

This chain joins TRBV12-3 or TRBV12-4 and TRBJ1-3; D is perhaps TRBD1 (6 bases). The CDR3 totals 12 residues. V was pared by 0 bases and J by 14 bases, with 11 bases between. DNA for the CDR3: TGTGCCAGCAGTTTAGCAGGGGGGCTCGTATATTTT. Translation: CASSLAGGLVYF.

The gene calls are TRBV7-2 and TRBJ1-5; D unclear. The V end was cut by 6 bases, the J end by 1 base, with 10 bases between. This CDR3 has 14 amino acids. CDR1 SGHTA and CDR2 FQGNSA come from the germline V gene. The CDR3 protein is CASSSRRSNQPQHF. The CDR3 nucleotides read TGTGCCAGCAGTTCCCGGAGAAGCAATCAGCCCCAGCATTTT.

This chain uses TRBV18 with TRBJ2-1; D gene unclear. V was clipped by 3 bases and J by 9 bases, with 12 bases between them. CDR1 and CDR2 from the germline V gene are KGHSH and LQKENI. The CDR3 spans 13 residues. DNA of the CDR3: TGTGCCAGCTCACCCGACATTCTAGTTGAGCAGTTCTTC. Protein product: CASSPDILVEQFF.

The CDR3, as DNA: TGCAGTGCTAGAGATCTGGGGACAGGGGCCGGGAATACGCAGTATTTT. Translation: CSARDLGTGAGNTQYF. The rearrangement joins TRBV20-1 to TRBJ2-3, with 10 nucleotides matching TRBD1. V was pared by 0 bases and J by 7 bases, with 10 bases of the junction left unmatched. CDR1 and CDR2 from the germline V gene are DFQATT and SNEGSKA (reference sequence). CDR3 size: 16 residues.

V is TRBV29-1 and J is TRBJ2-7; D might be TRBD1 (5 bases). CDR1 is SQVTM and CDR2 is ANQGSEA in the germline V gene. CDR3 length equals 11 residues. V dropped 4 bases and J dropped 6 bases, with 10 bases sitting between them. In nucleotides, the CDR3 is TGCAGCGTTGTTCAGGGCAGCGAGCAGTACTTC. This codes for CSVVQGSEQYF.

The V call is TRBV7-8, the J call TRBJ1-1; a weak D match, TRBD1 (5 bases). The CDR3 has 13 residues. V was shortened by 4 bases and J by 5 bases, with 11 bases between the two germline ends. The germline V gene encodes CDR1 SGHVS and CDR2 FQNEAQ. The CDR3 loop is CASSWQDMTEAFF. As DNA, the CDR3 is TGTGCCAGCAGCTGGCAGGACATGACTGAAGCTTTCTTT.

This clonotype was counted only a few times. DNA for the CDR3: TGTGCCAGCAGCCCCTGGTTGATAGACCCCACGCAGTATTTT. Its translation: CASSPWLIDPTQYF. The genes are TRBV4-2 and TRBJ2-3, with D uncertain. This CDR3 is 14 amino acids long. V lost 4 bases, J lost 9 bases, and 17 bases lay in between. From germline, CDR1 is LGHNA and CDR2 YNFKEQ.

The V call is TRBV5-1, the J call TRBJ1-1; 7 bases are a match to TRBD1. CDR1 and CDR2 (germline): SGHRS, YFSETQ. V dropped 5 bases and J dropped 4; count of bases not matched to a gene: 11. This CDR3 has 15 residues. The DNA for the CDR3 is TGCGCCAGCAGTAGGGACAGAGGAATGGGCACTGAAGCTTTCTTT. As protein: CASSRDRGMGTEAFF.

The rearrangement joins TRBV7-9 to TRBJ2-5; 7 nucleotides align to TRBD1. V trimming: 1 base; J trimming: 5 bases; junction bases outside the gene matches: 7. The germline CDR1 and CDR2 sequences are SEHNR and FQNEAQ (reference sequence). CDR3 length equals 15 residues. CDR3 DNA sequence: TGTGCCAGCAGCTTAGAACCAGGGGGTAAGGAGACCCAGTACTTC. It codes for CASSLEPGGKETQYF.

The table lists this clonotype with a few counts. The chain couples TRBV7-2 to TRBJ2-5; the D gene could be TRBD1 or TRBD2 (5 bases each). CDR1 SGHTA and CDR2 FQGNSA come from the germline V gene. The CDR3 spans 18 residues. V lost 1 base and J 4 bases, leaving 22 bases between the germline ends. The CDR3 loop reads CASSLVGIGTSWGETQYF. CDR3 bases: TGTGCCAGCAGCTTAGTGGGTATAGGGACCTCGTGGGGAGAGACCCAGTACTTC.

The V call is TRBV18, the J call TRBJ1-6; TRBD1 is a possible D gene (5 bases). The V and J ends lost 3 bases and 8 bases respectively, with 14 bases between them. There are 15 residues in the CDR3. Germline V CDR1 and CDR2: KGHSH, LQKENI. Here the CDR3 DNA reads TGTGCCAGCTCACCCGTGGGGGTCGCCGATTCACCCCTCCACTTT. Translated: CASSPVGVADSPLHF.

This chain links TRBV19 with TRBJ2-2; 7 positions match TRBD1. Trimming at V came to 5 bases and at J to 6 bases, leaving 6 bases not matched to a gene. The CDR3 is 14 residues long. CDR1 and CDR2 (germline): LNHDA, SQIVND (reference sequence). The CDR3: CASSVGQGAGELFF. CDR3 in DNA: TGTGCCAGTAGTGTTGGTCAGGGGGCCGGGGAGCTGTTTTTT.

This clonotype was picked up many times. This chain connects TRBV2 to TRBJ2-7; TRBD1 is a possible D gene (5 bases). Germline V gene data show CDR1 as SNHLY and CDR2 as FYNNEI. This CDR3 is 16 amino acids long. Trimming took off 0 bases at V and 0 bases at J, with 12 bases between the two ends. The CDR3 bases are TGTGCCAGCAGTGAAGCCCGGACATACTTCTCCTACGAGCAGTACGTC. It yields the protein CASSEARTYFSYEQYV.

The chain couples TRBV10-3 to TRBJ2-1, with D perhaps given as TRBD1 or TRBD2 (5 bases each). Germline CDR1 and CDR2: ENHRY and SYGVKD. Trimming pared 1 base from V and 6 bases from J, leaving 7 bases between. The CDR3 consists of 13 residues. CDR3 bases: TGTGCCATCAGTGAGTTGGGGACCAATGAGCAGTTCTTC. Amino acids: CAISELGTNEQFF.

The chain is built from TRBV6-2 or TRBV6-3 and TRBJ2-1; possible D gene TRBD2, 5 bases. Germline V gene lookup returns CDR1 MNHEY and CDR2 SVGEGT. Trimming cost V 5 bases and J 8 bases, with 22 bases left between them. This CDR3 is 16 amino acids long. The CDR3 here is CASSPPGSDSFHEQFF. The CDR3 nucleotides read TGTGCCAGCAGTCCCCCGGGGTCCGATTCCTTCCATGAGCAGTTCTTC.

This clonotype was observed a handful of times. The rearrangement joins TRBV9 to TRBJ1-1, with D perhaps matching TRBD1 (5 bases). The CDR3 has 16 residues. Trimming removed 3 bases at V and 1 base at J, with 16 bases between. Germline-derived CDR1 and CDR2 are SGDLS and YYNGEE. CDR3 DNA sequence: TGTGCCAGCAGCGAGGGAGGGACCATCGGGAACACTGAAGCTTTCTTT. Its protein is CASSEGGTIGNTEAFF.

This clonotype showed up many times. This chain uses TRBV4-3 with TRBJ2-3, with D perhaps matching TRBD1 (5 bases). V shed 2 bases and J shed 4 bases, with 7 bases lying between them. Germline assignment: CDR1 LGHNA and CDR2 YSLEER. CDR3 size: 13 residues. The CDR3 DNA is TGCGCCAGCAGCCAACAGGGTTCAGATACGCAGTATTTT. Translated: CASSQQGSDTQYF.

The gene calls are TRBV7-6 and TRBJ1-6; a weak D match, TRBD1 (6 bases). V was shortened by 1 base and J by 8 bases, with 9 bases between the two germline ends. CDR3 length: 14 amino acids. Germline assignment: CDR1 SGHVS and CDR2 FNYEAQ. CDR3 DNA: TGTGCCAGCAGCTTAGGACAGGAGGATTCACCCCTCCACTTT. Amino acid sequence: CASSLGQEDSPLHF.

The V gene is TRBV7-9, the J gene TRBJ2-1; 7 bases are a match to TRBD1. The CDR3 has 15 amino acids. Germline V gives CDR1 SEHNR, CDR2 FQNEAQ (reference sequence). The junction had 10 bases not matched to a gene; V was cut back by 5 bases and J by 6 bases. The CDR3 here is CASSIRPTGINEQFF. The CDR3 DNA is TGTGCCAGCAGCATCCGACCGACAGGGATCAATGAGCAGTTCTTC.

This clonotype occurred a few times. The J gene is TRBJ2-1, the V gene TRBV11-2; D remains unclear. V gave up 2 bases and J gave up 10 bases, with 15 bases separating them. The CDR3 contains 14 residues. The germline V gene has CDR1 SGHAT and CDR2 FQNNGV. This chain's CDR3 is CASSLYSAQMEQFF. CDR3 DNA sequence: TGTGCCAGCAGCTTATACAGCGCACAAATGGAGCAGTTCTTC.

The J gene is TRBJ2-1, the V gene TRBV6-1; TRBD2 is a possible D gene (6 bases). Trimming stripped 6 bases from V and 7 bases from J, with 31 bases between. CDR1 and CDR2 (germline): MNHNS, SASEGT. CDR3 length: 19 amino acids. CDR3 sequence: CASSGSAGRMQGRGNEQFF. The CDR3 bases are TGTGCCAGCAGCGGGTCGGCTGGGCGAATGCAGGGACGGGGGAATGAGCAGTTCTTC.

This clonotype was seen a handful of times. The rearrangement joins TRBV6-4 to TRBJ2-2, with 8 nucleotides matching TRBD2. Per germline, CDR1 MRHNA and CDR2 SNTAGT. The CDR3 is 21 residues long. V was pared by 8 bases and J by 1 base, with 24 bases of the junction left unmatched. The CDR3 region is CASRRIGVAGRSRLNTGELFF. CDR3 in DNA: TGTGCCAGCCGACGCATTGGGGTAGCGGGGAGGTCTCGCTTGAACACCGGGGAGCTGTTTTTT.